A single sample is the source of the 10 T cell receptor beta chains below, sequenced in a study of shared clonotypes between healthy human individuals. Some clones are missing from TCRdb's copy, which holds only in-frame ones; the method was immunoSEQ multiplex PCR. Here the sample spans some 470,000 clones, over 65% being singletons. Sequencing input: PBMCs. These receptors were collected from a woman aged 40 to 50 in good health. Some clones in this sample may be carry-over from other donors' samples.

The sample holds a few counts of this clone. The V and J genes are TRBV30 and TRBJ2-5, with D unresolved. Germline-derived CDR1 and CDR2 are GTSNPN and SVGIG (reference sequence). The CDR3 length is 14 residues. V was clipped by 0 bases and J by 10 bases, with 18 bases between them. The CDR3 DNA reads as TGTGCCTGGAGTGTAATTCCCGGCAGGAAGATCCAGTACTTC. Translation gives CAWSVIPGRKIQYF. Using reference TRBV30 and TRBJ2-5 for the parts outside the CDR3, the full variable domain is SQTIHQWPATLVQPVGSPLSLECTVEGTSNPNLYWYRQAAGRGLQLLFYSVGIGQISSEVPQNLSASRPQDRQFILSSKKLLLSDSGFYLCAWSVIPGRKIQYFGPGTRLLVL.

This clone has only a few counts. The chain carries TRBV6-4 and TRBJ2-3, with TRBD1 matching 7 bases. V lost 6 bases to trimming and J lost 0 bases; unmatched junction nucleotides: 3. The CDR3 is made up of 14 amino acids. The V gene's germline CDR1 is MRHNA and CDR2 SNTAGT. CDR3 in DNA: TGTGCCAGCAGCCCGGGACAGAGCACAGATACGCAGTATTTT. Its translation is CASSPGQSTDTQYF.

The chain recombines TRBV27 with TRBJ1-2; TRBD1 matches at 8 bases. The CDR3 contains 14 residues. CDR1 and CDR2 (germline): MNHEY, SMNVEV (reference sequence). V trimming: 4 bases; J trimming: 4 bases; junction bases outside the gene matches: 5. As DNA, the CDR3 is TGTGCCAGCAGTTCGGACAGGGTCGGCTATGGCTACACCTTC. Translation: CASSSDRVGYGYTF.

V is TRBV19 and J is TRBJ2-3; the D call may be TRBD1 or TRBD2 (5 bases each). V lost 3 bases to trimming and J lost 6 bases, with 13 bases between them. This CDR3 has 14 amino acids. Germline V CDR1 and CDR2: LNHDA, SQIVND (reference sequence). The CDR3 loop reads CASSMGPATDTQYF. CDR3 sequence (DNA): TGTGCCAGTAGTATGGGACCCGCCACGGATACGCAGTATTTT.

The chain couples TRBV28 to TRBJ2-5; 9 nucleotides agree with TRBD1. J gave up 5 bases and V 6 bases, and 7 bases lay outside the gene matches. CDR1 MDHEN and CDR2 SYDVKM come from the germline V gene. The CDR3 totals 14 residues. The CDR3 region has the DNA TGTGCCAGCAGGGTACAGGGGGCTTGGGAGACCCAGTACTTC. Translation: CASRVQGAWETQYF. Filled out from reference TRBV28 and TRBJ2-5, the complete variable domain reads DVKVTQSSRYLVKRTGEKVFLECVQDMDHENMFWYRQDPGLGLRLIYFSYDVKMKEKGDIPEGYSVSREKKERFSLILESASTNQTSMYLCASRVQGAWETQYFGPGTRLLVL.

The rearrangement joins TRBV5-8 to TRBJ2-1; D may be TRBD2 (6 bases). This CDR3 is 14 amino acids long. V lost 5 bases and J 4 bases, leaving 13 bases between the germline ends. The V gene's germline CDR1 is SGHTS and CDR2 YDEGEE. CDR3 in DNA: TGTGCCAGCAGTACGGGACTTACATACAATGAGCAGTTCTTC. It translates to CASSTGLTYNEQFF.

The V gene is TRBV19, the J gene TRBJ2-2, with D uncertain. This CDR3 is built from 15 residues. Germline lookup yields CDR1 LNHDA and CDR2 SQIVND (reference sequence). Trimming pared 3 bases from V and 3 bases from J, leaving 11 bases between. The DNA of the CDR3 is TGTGCCAGTAGTATCTTTTCCCCTGACACCGGGGAGCTGTTTTTT. Its protein is CASSIFSPDTGELFF.

This chain uses TRBV6-1 with TRBJ2-3, with 9 positions matching TRBD2. Germline V gene lookup returns CDR1 MNHNS and CDR2 SASEGT. This CDR3 spans 14 amino acids. The ends lost 7 bases at V and 2 bases at J; junction bases unmatched: 4. The CDR3 protein is CASTEGLATDTQYF. The CDR3 bases are TGTGCCAGCACTGAGGGACTAGCCACAGATACGCAGTATTTT.

The chain links TRBV5-1 to TRBJ2-1, with 7 bases that match TRBD2. Germline CDR1 reads SGHRS; CDR2 reads YFSETQ. Trimming at V came to 2 bases and at J to 10 bases, leaving 9 bases not matched to a gene. The CDR3 covers 14 residues. The CDR3 loop reads CASSFLTGGREQFF. The DNA of the CDR3 is TGCGCCAGCAGCTTTTTAACGGGAGGCCGCGAGCAGTTCTTC.

The chain recombines TRBV9 with TRBJ2-6; 7 nucleotides align to TRBD1. Germline assignment: CDR1 SGDLS and CDR2 YYNGEE. This CDR3 has 17 residues. J was trimmed by 3 bases and V by 0 bases; bases with no gene match: 6. Here the CDR3 DNA reads TGTGCCAGCAGCGTAGGACAGGGAAGGGGTGGGGCCAACGTCCTGACTTTC. Residues: CASSVGQGRGGANVLTF.